A single sample gave rise to the 17 T cell receptor beta chains below, sequenced in a study of regulatory dendritic cells for organ transplantation (dated by TCRdb to the late 2010s). Libraries were prepared through the immunoSEQ multiplex PCR assay. This is the immuneACCESS table as TCRdb keeps it, with only in-frame sequences that have V and J called. A part of the clones is gone; compared with another copy, unresolved V genes explain less than half, and the rest is unexplained. The sample table lists fewer than 25,000 clones, just under 75% of them with a count of one. Roughly 0.9% of the sample is held by the ten biggest clonotypes. Sequencing was done on a sample of memory CD4+ T cells from blood. The cell subset or site label on this specimen signifies: CD45RO+ memory T cells. Source of these receptors: a human donor in good health.

This rearrangement joins TRBV19 to TRBJ1-5; 8 nucleotides line up with TRBD1. Germline V gene lookup returns CDR1 LNHDA and CDR2 SQIVND (reference sequence). There are 14 residues in the CDR3. J gave up 2 bases and V 5 bases, and 2 bases lay outside the gene matches. The CDR3 region is CASSPTGGNQPQHF. The CDR3 region has the DNA TGTGCCAGTAGTCCGACAGGGGGCAATCAGCCCCAGCATTTT.

The chain carries TRBV9 and TRBJ2-2; 7 bases align to TRBD1. Trimming cost V 0 bases and J 7 bases; bases outside gene matches: 6. The length of the CDR3 is 15 residues. Germline CDR1 is SGDLS and CDR2 is YYNGEE. The CDR3 spells CASSVGNRGNGELFF. CDR3 DNA: TGTGCCAGCAGCGTAGGGAACAGGGGAAACGGGGAGCTGTTTTTT.

The genes are TRBV11-1 and TRBJ2-7; 8 bases agree with TRBD1. CDR3 length equals 13 residues. The V and J ends lost 4 bases and 7 bases, in that order; junction bases with no gene match: 6. Germline CDR1 reads SGHAT; CDR2 reads FQDESV (reference sequence). The CDR3 protein is CASSSDREREQYF. Here the CDR3 DNA reads TGTGCCAGCAGCTCGGACAGGGAGAGGGAGCAGTACTTC. Drawing the rest from reference TRBV11-1 and TRBJ2-7, the complete variable domain is EAEVAQSPRYKITEKSQAVAFWCDPISGHATLYWYRQILGQGPELLVQFQDESVVDDSQLPKDRFSAERLKGVDSTLKIQPAELGDSAMYLCASSSDREREQYFGPGTRLTVT.

Judged by abundance, this clone is medium-sized. This chain joins TRBV5-1 and TRBJ2-4, with D possibly TRBD1 on 6 matching bases. Germline CDR1 SGHRS, CDR2 YFSETQ. CDR3 length: 13 residues. The V end was cut by 4 bases, the J end by 10 bases, with 15 bases between. CDR3 region: CASSKGEQGIQYF. The CDR3 DNA sequence: TGCGCCAGCAGCAAGGGAGAACAGGGAATTCAGTACTTC.

This clone was recorded once. The chain links TRBV14 to TRBJ2-1; D unclear. Germline V gives CDR1 SGHDN, CDR2 FVKESK. This CDR3 is 12 amino acids long. V dropped 1 base and J dropped 8 bases, with 6 bases sitting between them. The CDR3 region has the DNA TGTGCCAGCAGCCAAGTTGGAGATGAGCAGTTCTTC. It is translated as CASSQVGDEQFF.

This chain joins TRBV27 and TRBJ2-3; 9 nucleotides agree with TRBD2. Germline trimming cut 0 bases from V and 1 base from J; bases unmatched to any gene: 2. The CDR3 contains 16 residues. Germline CDR1 MNHEY, CDR2 SMNVEV (reference sequence). CDR3 DNA sequence: TGTGCCAGCAGTTTATCGATAGCGGGGGGCACAGATACGCAGTATTTT. Translated: CASSLSIAGGTDTQYF.

The chain employs TRBV5-4 and TRBJ1-6; 8 bases agree with TRBD1. CDR1 SGHNT and CDR2 YYREEE come from the germline V gene (reference sequence). This CDR3 has 14 residues. The trim removed 3 bases at V and 6 bases at J, leaving 2 bases unmatched. The CDR3 reads CASSSGQVNSPLHF. DNA of the CDR3: TGTGCCAGCAGCTCGGGACAGGTTAATTCACCCCTCCACTTT.

This clone has just one count. The V and J genes are TRBV5-4 and TRBJ1-1; D gene ambiguous. Germline V lookup: CDR1 SGHNT, CDR2 YYREEE (reference sequence). The CDR3 has 13 amino acids. V was shortened by 4 bases and J by 5 bases, with 12 bases between the two germline ends. CDR3 nucleotides: TGTGCCAGCAGCCTGTCGCAGGCGACTGAAGCTTTCTTT. Amino acid sequence: CASSLSQATEAFF.

The genes are TRBV19 and TRBJ2-3; 8 bases map to TRBD1. V lost 0 bases to trimming and J lost 4 bases; unmatched junction nucleotides: 6. Per the germline V gene, CDR1 is LNHDA and CDR2 is SQIVND (reference sequence). The CDR3 has 16 amino acids. The DNA of the CDR3 is TGTGCCAGTAGTATAGAAGCCGGACAGGGCGCAGATACGCAGTATTTT. The encoded protein is CASSIEAGQGADTQYF.

The table lists this clone with a few counts. At one of its ends the junction is not consistent with the germline gene, which may arise from a read error. V gene TRBV2 combines with J gene TRBJ1-1; 10 bases are shared with TRBD1. The CDR3 runs 15 residues. Germline CDR1 reads SNHLY; CDR2 reads FYNNEI. CDR3 sequence (DNA): TGTGCAAGCAGGGACAGGGGTTTTCTGAACACTGAAGCTTTCTTT. It specifies CASRDRGFLNTEAFF.

The chain has TRBV9 and TRBJ2-7, with 10 bases lining up with TRBD1. The V segment lost 3 bases and the J segment 4 bases; nucleotides outside the gene matches: 7. The CDR3 totals 15 residues. Germline values: CDR1 SGDLS, CDR2 YYNGEE. This chain's CDR3 is CASSGTGTGEYEQYF. DNA for the CDR3: TGTGCCAGCAGCGGGACCGGGACAGGGGAATACGAGCAGTACTTC.

In DNA, the CDR3 is TGTGCCAGCAGCCTGACTAGCGGGGGGAATGAGCAGTTCTTC. Protein: CASSLTSGGNEQFF. The chain has TRBV25-1 and TRBJ2-1; 13 bases are shared with TRBD2. V lost 6 bases, J lost 7 bases, and 3 bases stayed unmatched. Germline V lookup: CDR1 MGHDK, CDR2 SYGVNS. The CDR3 is 14 amino acids. The entire variable domain, with the rest obtained from reference TRBV25-1 and TRBJ2-1, is as follows: EADIYQTPRYLVIGTGKKITLECSQTMGHDKMYWYQQDPGMELHLIHYSYGVNSTEKGDLSSESTVSRIRTEHFPLTLESARPSHTSQYLCASSLTSGGNEQFFGPGTRLTVL.

This CDR3 reads CASSLRAGSEVSYTF. The CDR3 DNA follows: TGTGCCAGCAGCTTAAGGGCAGGTTCGGAGGTGAGCTACACCTTC. V usage is TRBV7-8 and J usage is TRBJ1-2; D is ambiguous. Trimming took 2 bases from V and 9 from J, leaving 19 bases between them. The CDR3 runs 15 residues. In germline, CDR1 is SGHVS, CDR2 FQNEAQ.

The gene calls are TRBV19 and TRBJ1-5; 7 nucleotides align to TRBD1. V lost 7 bases to trimming and J lost 7 bases; unmatched junction nucleotides: 7. The CDR3 consists of 13 residues. Germline V gene data show CDR1 as LNHDA and CDR2 as SQIVND (reference sequence). The CDR3 here is CASTGQPRQPQHF. The CDR3 region has the DNA TGTGCCAGTACGGGACAGCCTCGGCAGCCCCAGCATTTT.

The chain links TRBV10-3 to TRBJ1-2; 8 nucleotides align to TRBD1. The CDR3 totals 14 residues. CDR1 and CDR2 (germline): ENHRY, SYGVKD. V lost 5 bases and J lost 8; bases outside the gene matches: 10. CDR3 DNA: TGTGCCATCAGTAACAAGGAGACAGGGGACGGCTACACCTTC. Its translation: CAISNKETGDGYTF.

V and J are TRBV6-1 and TRBJ1-5; D ambiguous. Per the germline V gene, CDR1 is MNHNS and CDR2 is SASEGT. With 10 bases removed from V and 6 bases from J, the gap between germline ends came to 13 bases. The CDR3 contains 12 residues. The CDR3 nucleotides read TGTGCCACCCAACCGGAGGGTCAGCCCCAGCATTTT. Amino acid sequence: CATQPEGQPQHF.

The rearrangement joins TRBV6-5 to TRBJ2-1; D gene unclear. CDR1 MNHEY and CDR2 SVGAGI come from the germline V gene. CDR3 length: 15 residues. Deletions cut 6 bases from V and 6 bases from J, with 18 bases between. CDR3 sequence reads: CASSLNPFLTNEQFF. The CDR3 bases are TGTGCCAGCAGCCTAAACCCTTTCCTAACCAATGAGCAGTTCTTC.